This TCR beta chain was observed in a study of shared clonotypes between healthy human individuals. Broader study findings: Though the depth was large, rarefaction showed that sorted-subset sequencing was incomplete.

On this clone itself: Its specificity is unknown.

The CDR3 totals 16 residues. The germline gives CDR1 SGHTA, CDR2 FQGNSA. The ends were cut back, 3 bases at V and 10 bases at J, with 22 bases in the middle. Libraries were prepared by immunoSEQ multiplex PCR; TCRdb keeps only in-frame clonotypes and omits some of them. Altogether millions of clones are present, 85% to 95% being singletons, with the ten largest covering 0.13%. The source is a man younger than 35 in good health. The chain couples TRBV7-2 to TRBJ2-4; D may correspond to TRBD1 or TRBD2 (6 bases each). The sequenced sample consisted of naive CD4+ T cells sorted from blood. Subset meaning: CD45RA+ positively selected. CDR3 residues: CASSLSGGFQNGIQYF. The CDR3 nucleotides read TGTGCCAGCAGCTTGTCCGGGGGCTTCCAAAATGGAATTCAGTACTTC.